The rows below give T cell receptor beta chains drawn from one sample of a study of T cell responses to AZD1222 COVID-19 vaccine. Measured with immunoSEQ multiplex PCR; TCRdb has only the in-frame clones, and not every one. The data show roughly 180,000 clones, 85% to 90% seen once. This material consisted of peripheral blood, taken on day 0 of MenACWY control vaccination. The receptors shown here come from an adult in good health. Both conserved end residues are part of each CDR3. A D gene is named only where the DNA matches it firmly. The size field is filled for only some rows; it gives once, few, many or a size class.

d_call: TRBD2; j_call: TRBJ2-5; clone_size: NA; v_call: TRBV9; cdr3_nt: TGTGCCAGCTCACTAGCGGGAGTCTTAGCAGAGACCCAGTACTTC; cdr3_aa: CASSLAGVLAETQYF
d_call: NA; j_call: TRBJ1-1; clone_size: NA; v_call: TRBV7-9; cdr3_nt: TGTGCCAGCAGCTTAGGTCAAGCCATGAACACTGAAGCTTTCTTT; cdr3_aa: CASSLGQAMNTEAFF
d_call: TRBD2; j_call: TRBJ2-7; clone_size: once; v_call: TRBV6-5; cdr3_nt: TGTGCCAGCAGATCCCGACTAGCGGGGGGTTACGAGCAGTACTTC; cdr3_aa: CASRSRLAGGYEQYF
d_call: TRBD1; j_call: TRBJ1-3; clone_size: NA; v_call: TRBV25-1; cdr3_nt: TGTGCCAGCAGTGAATTTGGACAGGGTAAAGGAAACACCATATATTTT; cdr3_aa: CASSEFGQGKGNTIYF
d_call: TRBD1; j_call: TRBJ1-4; clone_size: few; v_call: TRBV4-2; cdr3_nt: TGTGCCAGCAGCCAAGACCCGGGACAGGGCAATGAAAAACTGTTTTTT; cdr3_aa: CASSQDPGQGNEKLFF
d_call: NA; j_call: TRBJ1-1; clone_size: NA; v_call: TRBV21-1; cdr3_nt: TGTGCCAGCAGCAAAGTGGGGGCGACCGGGAGCACTGAAGCTTTCTTT; cdr3_aa: CASSKVGATGSTEAFF
d_call: NA; j_call: TRBJ2-7; clone_size: once; v_call: TRBV19; cdr3_nt: TGTGCCAGTAGTCAGGGCAGGGGTAGTGTTGTGGAGCAGTACTTC; cdr3_aa: CASSQGRGSVVEQYF
d_call: TRBD1; j_call: TRBJ2-6; clone_size: NA; v_call: TRBV7-6; cdr3_nt: TGTGCCAGCAGCTTGACGGACAGGGGGCGCGGGGCCAACGTCCTGACTTTC; cdr3_aa: CASSLTDRGRGANVLTF
d_call: NA; j_call: TRBJ2-7; clone_size: NA; v_call: TRBV7-3; cdr3_nt: TGTGCCAGCAGCCCAGGTGCTGGAAGCTCCTACGAGCAGTACTTC; cdr3_aa: CASSPGAGSSYEQYF
d_call: NA; j_call: TRBJ2-7; clone_size: few; v_call: TRBV6-4; cdr3_nt: TGTGCCAGCAGTCACCCTCGGACTGCCTCCTACGAGCAGTACTTC; cdr3_aa: CASSHPRTASYEQYF
d_call: NA; j_call: TRBJ1-2; clone_size: NA; v_call: TRBV6-5; cdr3_nt: TGTGCCAGCAGTTACTCGGCGGACGGCGGCTTCGGCTACACCTTC; cdr3_aa: CASSYSADGGFGYTF
d_call: NA; j_call: TRBJ1-1; clone_size: NA; v_call: TRBV7-2; cdr3_nt: TGTGCCAGCAGTTTACTACCCGGGACTGGCACTGAAGCTTTCTTT; cdr3_aa: CASSLLPGTGTEAFF
d_call: NA; j_call: TRBJ1-4; clone_size: NA; v_call: TRBV30; cdr3_nt: TGTGCCTGGAGTGTATTTAAGGGTGAAAAACTGTTTTTT; cdr3_aa: CAWSVFKGEKLFF
d_call: NA; j_call: TRBJ1-1; clone_size: NA; v_call: TRBV29-1; cdr3_nt: TGCAGCTTCCGATTGGAGGGCACTGAAGCTTTCTTT; cdr3_aa: CSFRLEGTEAFF
d_call: NA; j_call: TRBJ2-7; clone_size: NA; v_call: TRBV30; cdr3_nt: TGTGCCTGGAGTGCGTACTCAATCTACGAGCAGTACTTC; cdr3_aa: CAWSAYSIYEQYF
d_call: TRBD2; j_call: TRBJ2-1; clone_size: once; v_call: TRBV7-9; cdr3_nt: TGTGCCAGCAGCTTAGAACAGCGGGAGGCTTACAATGAGCAGTTCTTC; cdr3_aa: CASSLEQREAYNEQFF
d_call: NA; j_call: TRBJ1-2; clone_size: NA; v_call: TRBV30; cdr3_nt: TGTGCCTGGGTCCGGGGGGGAAACTATGGCTACACCTTC; cdr3_aa: CAWVRGGNYGYTF
d_call: TRBD1; j_call: TRBJ2-4; clone_size: NA; v_call: TRBV11-2; cdr3_nt: TGTGCCAGCAGCTCAAGCGACAGGGCAAGCATTCAGTACTTC; cdr3_aa: CASSSSDRASIQYF
d_call: NA; j_call: TRBJ1-6; clone_size: NA; v_call: TRBV27; cdr3_nt: TGTGCCAGCAGTTTATCCCGGGAGGGACTAAATTCACCCCTCCACTTT; cdr3_aa: CASSLSREGLNSPLHF
d_call: NA; j_call: TRBJ2-2; clone_size: NA; v_call: TRBV2; cdr3_nt: TGTGCCAGCAGTGAAACAGGGATTAACACCGGGGAGCTGTTTTTT; cdr3_aa: CASSETGINTGELFF
d_call: NA; j_call: TRBJ1-2; clone_size: NA; v_call: TRBV28; cdr3_nt: TGTGCCAGCAGTTCCCGACAGTCCGCCTATGGCTACACCTTC; cdr3_aa: CASSSRQSAYGYTF
d_call: TRBD1; j_call: TRBJ1-6; clone_size: NA; v_call: TRBV14; cdr3_nt: TGTGCCAGCAGCACTCGGACAGGGGCGAGAATTTCACCCCTCCACTTT; cdr3_aa: CASSTRTGARISPLHF
d_call: NA; j_call: TRBJ2-2; clone_size: NA; v_call: TRBV2; cdr3_nt: TGTGCCAGCGGCGGCAGGGGTGGCACCGGGGAGCTGTTTTTT; cdr3_aa: CASGGRGGTGELFF
d_call: NA; j_call: TRBJ1-1; clone_size: NA; v_call: TRBV3-1/TRBV3-2; cdr3_nt: TGTGCCAGCAGCCGGATGGGCCTGGGGACACAAAAAACAGAAGCTTTCTTT; cdr3_aa: CASSRMGLGTQKTEAFF
d_call: NA; j_call: TRBJ2-1; clone_size: NA; v_call: TRBV2; cdr3_nt: TGTGCCAGCAGCGTGGAGGGCTATGAGCAGTTCTTC; cdr3_aa: CASSVEGYEQFF
d_call: TRBD2; j_call: TRBJ2-4; clone_size: NA; v_call: TRBV6-6; cdr3_nt: TGTGCCAGCAGTCCGCGGAAGAGGACTAGCGGGAGAGTAGACATTCAGTACTTC; cdr3_aa: CASSPRKRTSGRVDIQYF
d_call: NA; j_call: TRBJ1-4; clone_size: NA; v_call: TRBV20-1; cdr3_nt: TGCAGTGCAGTAGTTAATGAAAAACTGTTTTTT; cdr3_aa: CSAVVNEKLFF
d_call: NA; j_call: TRBJ2-5; clone_size: NA; v_call: TRBV5-4; cdr3_nt: TGTGCCAGCAGCTTGGCGGGCTGGCAAGAGACCCAGTACTTC; cdr3_aa: CASSLAGWQETQYF
d_call: NA; j_call: TRBJ2-3; clone_size: NA; v_call: TRBV24-1; cdr3_nt: TGTGCCACCAGTGATCCCCGGACAGCTGCAGATACGCAGTATTTT; cdr3_aa: CATSDPRTAADTQYF
d_call: NA; j_call: TRBJ1-1; clone_size: NA; v_call: TRBV2; cdr3_nt: TGTGCCAGCAGTGAAAGGGAAGTGGCTTTCTTT; cdr3_aa: CASSEREVAFF
d_call: TRBD1; j_call: TRBJ1-2; clone_size: NA; v_call: TRBV18; cdr3_nt: TGTGCCAGCTCACCCCAGGGACAGGTCGACTATGGCTACACCTTC; cdr3_aa: CASSPQGQVDYGYTF
d_call: TRBD2; j_call: TRBJ2-3; clone_size: NA; v_call: TRBV4-2; cdr3_nt: TGTGCCAGCAGCCAAGATCCAGCGGGGGGGCTTGTAGATACGCAGTATTTT; cdr3_aa: CASSQDPAGGLVDTQYF
d_call: NA; j_call: TRBJ1-1; clone_size: NA; v_call: TRBV21-1; cdr3_nt: TGTGCCAGCAACCCGACAGGGAGAGATGAAGCTTTCTTT; cdr3_aa: CASNPTGRDEAFF
d_call: NA; j_call: TRBJ1-4; clone_size: NA; v_call: TRBV19; cdr3_nt: TGTGCCAGTAGTATGGTGGGCGTTCGGAATGAAAAACTGTTTTTT; cdr3_aa: CASSMVGVRNEKLFF
d_call: TRBD1; j_call: TRBJ2-1; clone_size: NA; v_call: TRBV6-5; cdr3_nt: TGTGCCAGCAGTTACTCGAACAGGGGCTCCTACAATGAGCAGTTCTTC; cdr3_aa: CASSYSNRGSYNEQFF
d_call: NA; j_call: TRBJ2-7; clone_size: NA; v_call: TRBV2; cdr3_nt: TGTGCCAGCAGTGAGCAGCTGAGGGAGCAGTACTTC; cdr3_aa: CASSEQLREQYF
d_call: TRBD2; j_call: TRBJ2-3; clone_size: NA; v_call: TRBV30; cdr3_nt: TGTGCCTGGAGGAGGAGCGGTAGCGGGGATTTGGGAGATACGCAGTATTTT; cdr3_aa: CAWRRSGSGDLGDTQYF
d_call: NA; j_call: TRBJ1-4; clone_size: few; v_call: TRBV28; cdr3_nt: TGTGCCAGCAGTTCTTCCGGGCTCCAAGGGGAAAAACTGTTTTTT; cdr3_aa: CASSSSGLQGEKLFF
d_call: NA; j_call: TRBJ1-3; clone_size: NA; v_call: TRBV3-1/TRBV3-2; cdr3_nt: TGTGCCAGCAGACAAACCGGGACGGCCTCTGGAAACACCATATATTTT; cdr3_aa: CASRQTGTASGNTIYF
d_call: NA; j_call: TRBJ2-2; clone_size: NA; v_call: TRBV4-1; cdr3_nt: TGCGCCAGCAGCCGCGGGACCGGTTCCACCGGGGAGCTGTTTTTT; cdr3_aa: CASSRGTGSTGELFF
d_call: TRBD2; j_call: TRBJ2-3; clone_size: NA; v_call: TRBV28; cdr3_nt: TGTGCCAGCAGTTCTAGCGGGACCTGGACTAGCACAGATACGCAGTATTTT; cdr3_aa: CASSSSGTWTSTDTQYF
d_call: NA; j_call: TRBJ2-2; clone_size: few; v_call: TRBV9; cdr3_nt: TGTGCCAGCAGCTTCCTTCCGGACCTTATATACACCGGGGAGCTGTTTTTT; cdr3_aa: CASSFLPDLIYTGELFF
d_call: NA; j_call: TRBJ1-6; clone_size: NA; v_call: TRBV4-1; cdr3_nt: TGCGCCAGCAGTGTTCGTGGGGGGGATAATTCACCCCTCCACTTT; cdr3_aa: CASSVRGGDNSPLHF
d_call: NA; j_call: TRBJ2-1; clone_size: NA; v_call: TRBV7-9; cdr3_nt: TGTGCCAGCAGCCCTAAGCAGGGCAATGAGCAGTTCTTC; cdr3_aa: CASSPKQGNEQFF
d_call: NA; j_call: TRBJ2-6; clone_size: NA; v_call: TRBV3-1/TRBV3-2; cdr3_nt: TGTGCCAGCAGCCCAGGGACTGGGGCCAACGTCCTGACTTTC; cdr3_aa: CASSPGTGANVLTF
d_call: TRBD1; j_call: TRBJ1-2; clone_size: NA; v_call: TRBV7-2; cdr3_nt: TGTGCCAGCAGCAGGGGGACAGGGGGTGGGTTTGGCTACACCTTC; cdr3_aa: CASSRGTGGGFGYTF
d_call: TRBD1; j_call: TRBJ1-5; clone_size: NA; v_call: TRBV2; cdr3_nt: TGTGCCAGCAGGGTACAGGGGGCTCGTCAGCCCCAGCATTTT; cdr3_aa: CASRVQGARQPQHF
d_call: TRBD2; j_call: TRBJ2-1; clone_size: NA; v_call: TRBV9; cdr3_nt: TGTGCCAGCAGCGTTAGCGGGCGCAGCTCCTACAATGAGCAGTTCTTC; cdr3_aa: CASSVSGRSSYNEQFF
d_call: NA; j_call: TRBJ1-4; clone_size: NA; v_call: TRBV2; cdr3_nt: TGTGCCAGCAGTGAACGGGTAGGGTCAACTAATGAAAAACTGTTTTTT; cdr3_aa: CASSERVGSTNEKLFF
d_call: NA; j_call: TRBJ2-6; clone_size: NA; v_call: TRBV5-6; cdr3_nt: TGTGCCAGCAGCGAACAGGGAACTGGGGCCAACGTCCTGACTTTC; cdr3_aa: CASSEQGTGANVLTF
d_call: NA; j_call: TRBJ2-1; clone_size: NA; v_call: TRBV29-1; cdr3_nt: TGCAGCGTTGAAGGTGTTTACAATGATGAGCAGTTCTTC; cdr3_aa: CSVEGVYNDEQFF
d_call: NA; j_call: TRBJ1-1; clone_size: NA; v_call: TRBV12-3/TRBV12-4; cdr3_nt: TGTGCCAGCAGTTTCAAACTGAACACTGAAGCTTTCTTT; cdr3_aa: CASSFKLNTEAFF
d_call: NA; j_call: TRBJ2-2; clone_size: NA; v_call: TRBV10-3; cdr3_nt: TGTGCCATCAGTGAAACCCCGGGACAGAACACCGGGGAGCTGTTTTTT; cdr3_aa: CAISETPGQNTGELFF
d_call: TRBD2; j_call: TRBJ2-5; clone_size: NA; v_call: TRBV7-8; cdr3_nt: TGTGCCAGCAGCTTAGCTCCGCCAACGGGGGGATTGGAGACCCAGTACTTC; cdr3_aa: CASSLAPPTGGLETQYF
d_call: TRBD1; j_call: TRBJ2-5; clone_size: NA; v_call: TRBV7-2; cdr3_nt: TGTGCCAGCAGCTTCCAGGGGGTGAATCAAGAGACCCAGTACTTC; cdr3_aa: CASSFQGVNQETQYF
d_call: NA; j_call: TRBJ1-2; clone_size: NA; v_call: TRBV10-3; cdr3_nt: TGTGCCATCAGTGATACGCTTCGGGGATCTAACTATGGCTACACCTTC; cdr3_aa: CAISDTLRGSNYGYTF
d_call: NA; j_call: TRBJ2-2; clone_size: NA; v_call: TRBV6-2/TRBV6-3; cdr3_nt: TGTGCCAGCAGCCCCCGGGGGGCCGAGACCGGGGAGCTGTTTTTT; cdr3_aa: CASSPRGAETGELFF
d_call: NA; j_call: TRBJ1-1; clone_size: once; v_call: TRBV5-4; cdr3_nt: TGTGCCAGCAGCTTGGCTGCTAGGGGCACTGAAGCTTTCTTT; cdr3_aa: CASSLAARGTEAFF
d_call: NA; j_call: TRBJ2-1; clone_size: NA; v_call: TRBV12-3/TRBV12-4; cdr3_nt: TGTGCCAGCCGATTCATGGGTGAGCAGTTCTTC; cdr3_aa: CASRFMGEQFF
d_call: NA; j_call: TRBJ1-1; clone_size: NA; v_call: TRBV9; cdr3_nt: TGTGCCAGCAGCGGGAGCGACCTGCAGAACACTGAAGCTTTCTTT; cdr3_aa: CASSGSDLQNTEAFF